This TCR beta chain appears in the sequencing data of a study of blood T cell repertoires in COVID-19 (dated by TCRdb to about 2020). Regarding the research as a whole: The collaborator samples originated in the United States, Italy and Spain and spanned the acute and convalescent phases of COVID-19. A de-identified subject ID, COVID-19 status, age in years and sex were almost always included in the sample metadata. The prospective study material was composed of cDNA or gDNA derived from T cells, B-cell-depleted T cells, or PBMCs. Where available, HLA class I and class II types were obtained from metadata supplied by the sample provider rather than from assay-based typing. The dataset comprised deeply sampled blood TCRbeta repertoires from subjects exposed to, actively infected with, or recovered from COVID-19. The samples were drawn from the first 160 participants of the ongoing ImmuneRACE study and from over 950 subjects provided by 6 global collaborators. The repertoires were released in a freely available public database intended as a resource for research on the immune response to SARS-CoV-2. General conclusions and limits of the study: Clinical and demographic metadata were provided uncurated, with the amount varying by source and participant.

TCRbeta CDR3 regions were amplified from genomic DNA by means of the immunoSEQ Assay, a bias-controlled multiplex PCR. The study's own analysis went as follows. Nucleated cell counts per sample were estimated from amplification of reference gene primers within the assay. Sequence reads were collapsed and filtered to measure the absolute abundance of every unique TCRbeta CDR3 rearrangement. Productive Simpson clonality was computed per sample as the square root of Simpson's diversity index over productive rearrangements. The immuneACCESS repertoire file appears here via TCRdb, limited to in-frame rearrangements. These files lack a portion of the clones; in checked studies, under half of the deficit traces to unresolved V genes, and the cause of the others is not known. From that table come the V and J calls and clone size; the DNA was used to work out D and trimming. For this sample the table gives 360,000 or so clones, of which about 90% were detected only once. Under 3% of the sample comes from the top ten.

Remarks on this clone: What this receptor recognizes is not known. Base qualities are not at hand, and no much larger clone is one base apart.

Participants in the prospective study were aged roughly 18 to 100 years, lived in 20 to 25 United States geographic areas, and enrolled through a virtual design. In the prospective study, cohorts were assigned on the basis of participant-reported clinical history obtained from a screening survey and a study questionnaire. Recovered participants in ImmuneRACE Cohort 3 were defined by two consecutive negative NP/OP PCR tests, clearance by a healthcare professional, or resolution of symptoms. Mobile phlebotomists in the prospective study collected whole blood, serum and a nasopharyngeal or oropharyngeal swab from every participant. Prospective study participants could optionally give additional blood draws and questionnaires over a roughly two-month period. Blood samples from the prospective study were shipped frozen or at room temperature prior to DNA extraction. There are 15 amino acids in the CDR3, from cysteine to phenylalanine inclusive. The DNA shown is the 45-base CDR3, in frame from base 1. Per the germline V gene (reference sequence), LNHDA is the CDR1 and SQIVND is the CDR2. Compared with germline, V lacks 6 bases and J lacks 3 bases; bases without a gene match: 10.

The receptor chain draws on TRBV19 and TRBJ2-7; 8 central bases correspond to TRBD1. The sample was PBMCs or T cells enriched from blood (not recorded which). The TCR sequence derives from a woman younger than 45 who had recovered from COVID-19. The DNA sequence reads TGTGCCAGTAGCTGGCGTGCGGACAGGGTCTACGAGCAGTACTTC. Its translation is CASSWRADRVYEQYF.